These 30 T cell receptor beta chains share one sample of origin, sequenced in a study of graft-versus-host responses after intestinal transplantation. Repertoires were generated with immunoSEQ multiplex PCR, while TCRdb's copy carries only in-frame clones and drops some. The sample lists roughly 120,000 clones; 90% were seen once. Antigen specificity for these receptors is unknown. The starting material was unstimulated CD4+ T cells sorted from spleen or lymph node cells, obtained before intestinal transplant. The receptors originated from a human donor who received an intestinal transplant.

The chain has TRBV4-1 and TRBJ2-4, with 8 nucleotides matching TRBD2. With V trimmed by 9 bases and J by 9 bases, 22 bases remained unmatched. The germline CDR1 and CDR2 sequences are MGHRA and YSYEKL. The CDR3 is made up of 17 amino acids. For the CDR3, the DNA is TGCGCCAGGAATCAACGTAGCCTGGCGGGAGGAACAGGCATTCAGTACTTC. Its protein product is CARNQRSLAGGTGIQYF.

The chain combines TRBV6-5 with TRBJ1-2; 7 positions match TRBD1. The CDR3 spans 13 residues. Trimming took 6 bases from V and 4 from J; bases not matched to a gene: 5. Germline V CDR1 and CDR2: MNHEY, SVGAGI. DNA of the CDR3: TGTGCCAGCAGAAACGACAGGGCCTATGGCTACACCTTC. This translates into CASRNDRAYGYTF.

The chain carries TRBV30 and TRBJ2-1; 10 bases line up with TRBD2. This CDR3 is 15 amino acids long. Germline values: CDR1 GTSNPN, CDR2 SVGIG (reference sequence). After removal of 2 bases from V and 7 bases from J, the junction contained 8 bases not matched to a gene. CDR3 amino acids: CAWSLITSGTNEQFF. The CDR3 nucleotides read TGTGCCTGGAGTCTTATTACTAGCGGGACGAATGAGCAGTTCTTC.

The rearrangement uses TRBV20-1 and TRBJ1-2; D perhaps matches TRBD1 (5 bases). V was cut by 6 bases and J by 5 bases, with 10 bases left in between. Germline V CDR1 and CDR2: DFQATT, SNEGSKA (reference sequence). The CDR3 covers 11 residues. The CDR3, as DNA: TGCAGTGCCCACACAGGTTATGGCTACACCTTC. It is translated as CSAHTGYGYTF.

This rearrangement joins TRBV2 to TRBJ2-7, with D perhaps matching TRBD2 (6 bases). V lost 4 bases to trimming and J lost 6 bases, with 16 bases between them. The CDR3 covers 14 residues. Germline V gene sequence: CDR1 SNHLY, CDR2 FYNNEI. In DNA form, the CDR3 reads TGTGCCAGCAGTGCTCTCTCGGGAGCTGGCGAGCAGTACTTC. Protein product: CASSALSGAGEQYF.

The gene calls are TRBV10-1 and TRBJ2-2; possible D gene TRBD1, 7 bases. CDR3 size: 13 residues. The germline V and J ends were trimmed by 7 bases and 3 bases, with 9 bases remaining between them. Germline V CDR1 and CDR2: WNHNN, SYGVQD (reference sequence). This chain's CDR3 is CASTRGDTGELFF. DNA for the CDR3: TGCGCCAGCACCAGGGGGGACACCGGGGAGCTGTTTTTT.

The rearrangement uses TRBV6-1 and TRBJ1-6, with unresolved D. V lost 7 bases and J lost 0, with 10 bases in between. The length of the CDR3 is 15 residues. Germline V lookup: CDR1 MNHNS, CDR2 SASEGT. The CDR3 is CASMGRGSYNSPLHF. As DNA, the CDR3 is TGTGCCAGCATGGGCCGGGGCTCCTATAATTCACCCCTCCACTTT.

The gene calls are TRBV7-2 and TRBJ1-1; the D is unclear. The V and J ends lost 5 bases and 0 bases respectively, with 4 bases between them. Per the germline V gene, CDR1 is SGHTA and CDR2 is FQGNSA. CDR3 length: 12 residues. CDR3 region: CASSLMNTEAFF. CDR3 nucleotide sequence: TGTGCCAGCAGCCTTATGAACACTGAAGCTTTCTTT.

The CDR3 loop is CASRDGLAGGARYQETQYF. The CDR3, as DNA: TGTGCCAGCAGGGACGGACTAGCGGGAGGTGCGAGGTACCAAGAGACCCAGTACTTC. The rearrangement joins TRBV2 to TRBJ2-5; 14 bases map to TRBD2. The CDR3 length is 19 residues. Germline loops: CDR1 SNHLY, CDR2 FYNNEI. The trim removed 6 bases at V and 0 bases at J, leaving 12 bases unmatched.

The rearrangement links TRBV5-1 to TRBJ2-7; 8 positions agree with TRBD1. With V trimmed by 0 bases and J by 3 bases, 2 bases remained unmatched. The V gene's germline CDR1 is SGHRS and CDR2 YFSETQ. The CDR3 loop spans 14 amino acids. DNA of the CDR3: TGCGCCAGCAGCTTGGGACAGGGGTTCTACGAGCAGTACTTC. Translated: CASSLGQGFYEQYF.

The chain employs TRBV29-1 and TRBJ2-1; tentatively, D is TRBD2 (6 bases). Germline V gene data show CDR1 as SQVTM and CDR2 as ANQGSEA. Trimming stripped 3 bases from V and 4 bases from J, with 13 bases between. This CDR3 has 14 residues. The CDR3 sequence is CSVEPGLSYNEQFF. In nucleotides, the CDR3 is TGCAGCGTTGAGCCGGGACTCTCTTACAATGAGCAGTTCTTC.

The chain combines TRBV6-1 with TRBJ1-1; 7 bases map to TRBD1. V lost 8 bases to trimming and J lost 0 bases; unmatched junction nucleotides: 9. Germline V gives CDR1 MNHNS, CDR2 SASEGT. The CDR3 spans 15 residues. CDR3 bases: TGTGCCAGCTACAGGGGCCGGTTATTGAACACTGAAGCTTTCTTT. Its translation is CASYRGRLLNTEAFF.

The rearrangement uses TRBV19 and TRBJ1-1; D is possibly TRBD1 (6 bases). CDR3 length equals 12 residues. Trimming cost V 3 bases and J 9 bases, with 11 bases left between them. CDR1 and CDR2 (germline): LNHDA, SQIVND (reference sequence). The CDR3 DNA follows: TGTGCCAGTAGTATCGCGGACAGAAAAGCTTTCTTT. Translating it yields CASSIADRKAFF.

This clone occurred once. The gene calls are TRBV9 and TRBJ2-1; D is perhaps TRBD2 (6 bases). The CDR3 covers 18 residues. V was trimmed by 9 bases and J by 0 bases, leaving 25 bases between them. CDR1 SGDLS and CDR2 YYNGEE come from the germline V gene. For the CDR3, the DNA is TGTGCCACAGACCGGACTATCCTAGAACCCACCTCCTACAATGAGCAGTTCTTC. Its translation is CATDRTILEPTSYNEQFF.

In this sample, this clone turned up once. This chain links TRBV2 with TRBJ1-2; D not resolved. With 5 bases removed from V and 4 bases from J, the gap between germline ends came to 8 bases. This CDR3 contains 12 residues. The V gene's germline CDR1 is SNHLY and CDR2 FYNNEI. CDR3 protein: CASSLDIYGYTF. CDR3 DNA sequence: TGTGCCAGCAGTCTCGACATCTATGGCTACACCTTC. Full variable domain (rest looked up from reference TRBV2 and TRBJ1-2): EPEVTQTPSHQVTQMGQEVILRCVPISNHLYFYWYRQILGQKVEFLVSFYNNEISEKSEIFDDQFSVERPDGSNFTLKIRSTKLEDSAMYFCASSLDIYGYTFGSGTRLTVV.

The chain combines TRBV4-1 with TRBJ2-1; D might be TRBD2 (6 bases). This CDR3 spans 15 amino acids. Trimming took off 0 bases at V and 2 bases at J, with 8 bases between the two ends. Germline-derived CDR1 and CDR2 are MGHRA and YSYEKL. The CDR3 is CASSQDGLPYNEQFF. The DNA for the CDR3 is TGCGCCAGCAGCCAAGATGGACTACCCTACAATGAGCAGTTCTTC.

The rearrangement uses TRBV4-1 and TRBJ2-3; 9 nucleotides match TRBD1. Per germline, CDR1 MGHRA and CDR2 YSYEKL. Trimming removed 1 base from V and 6 bases from J; junction bases left unmatched: 8. The CDR3 extends over 16 amino acids. The CDR3 loop reads CASSQAGTGQSDTQYF. DNA for the CDR3: TGCGCCAGCAGCCAAGCAGGGACAGGGCAGTCGGATACGCAGTATTTT.

The genes are TRBV9 and TRBJ1-2, with D unresolved. Looked up from germline, CDR1 is SGDLS and CDR2 is YYNGEE. The CDR3 contains 13 residues. Trimming stripped 0 bases from V and 8 bases from J, with 11 bases between. CDR3 residues: CASSVGTVGGYTF. In DNA, the CDR3 is TGTGCCAGCAGCGTAGGAACAGTTGGCGGCTACACCTTC.

The chain recombines TRBV5-1 with TRBJ1-4; 7 bases are shared with TRBD1. CDR1 and CDR2 from the germline V gene are SGHRS and YFSETQ. The CDR3 sequence is 17 residues long. The J segment lost 0 bases and the V segment lost 2 bases, leaving 7 bases of the junction unmatched. This CDR3 is CASSLGRGIATNEKLFF. The CDR3 DNA reads as TGCGCCAGCAGCTTAGGCAGGGGGATTGCAACTAATGAAAAACTGTTTTTT.

V gene TRBV30 combines with J gene TRBJ1-3, with a tentative D call TRBD1 (6 bases). CDR1 is GTSNPN and CDR2 is SVGIG in the germline V gene (reference sequence). This CDR3 spans 13 amino acids. Trimming stripped 1 base from V and 7 bases from J, with 11 bases between. The CDR3 sequence is CAWSGRGGNTIYF. The CDR3 region has the DNA TGTGCCTGGAGTGGGAGGGGGGGGAACACCATATATTTT.

V gene TRBV5-1 combines with J gene TRBJ2-7; 12 bases match TRBD2. The junction had 10 bases not matched to a gene; V was cut back by 0 bases and J by 0 bases. The CDR3 runs to 19 residues. Germline CDR1 and CDR2: SGHRS and YFSETQ. CDR3 residues: CASSLGDGLAGSHSYEQYF. The CDR3 DNA reads TGCGCCAGCAGCTTGGGTGACGGACTAGCGGGATCGCACTCCTACGAGCAGTACTTC.

CDR3 DNA: TGTGCCAGCAGCCCCGGGACTAGCGGGTACTACGAGCAGTACTTC. It encodes CASSPGTSGYYEQYF. This chain joins TRBV11-2 and TRBJ2-7, with 12 positions matching TRBD2. The CDR3 is 15 residues long. Germline V CDR1 and CDR2: SGHAT, FQNNGV. Germline trimming cut 5 bases from V and 3 bases from J; bases unmatched to any gene: 5.

The V call is TRBV4-1, the J call TRBJ2-1; tentative D call: TRBD1 (7 bases). The ends were cut back, 4 bases at V and 0 bases at J, with 10 bases in the middle. The germline gives CDR1 MGHRA, CDR2 YSYEKL. The CDR3 consists of 15 residues. The CDR3 bases are TGCGCCAGCAGCCGCCAGGGGGGCTCCTACAATGAGCAGTTCTTC. Residues: CASSRQGGSYNEQFF.

CDR3 nucleotides: TGTGCCACCAGCACTACTACCAACAGGGGTACCTCCTACAATGAGCAGTTCTTC. This codes for CATSTTTNRGTSYNEQFF. The J gene is TRBJ2-1, the V gene TRBV15; 7 bases align to TRBD1. The CDR3 is 18 residues long. V shed 4 bases, J shed 0 bases, and the junction held 12 bases outside the gene matches. Germline V gene data show CDR1 as LNHNV and CDR2 as YYDKDF (reference sequence).

V is TRBV6-5 and J is TRBJ2-7; 9 nucleotides agree with TRBD2. The ends lost 8 bases at V and 7 bases at J; junction bases unmatched: 15. CDR3 size: 15 residues. Germline CDR1 is MNHEY and CDR2 is SVGAGI. The CDR3 DNA sequence: TGTGCCAGCCGATCGACCGGGACTAGCATGGGGGAGCAGTACTTC. Translation: CASRSTGTSMGEQYF.

The count of this clone is one. V and J are TRBV11-2 and TRBJ1-2; D remains ambiguous. CDR3 size: 14 residues. Germline CDR1 and CDR2: SGHAT and FQNNGV. Trimming pared 2 bases from V and 4 bases from J, leaving 11 bases between. The CDR3: CASSLTATFYGYTF. CDR3 DNA sequence: TGTGCCAGCAGCTTAACAGCTACTTTCTATGGCTACACCTTC.

The rearrangement uses TRBV23-1 and TRBJ1-2, with 8 bases fitting TRBD1. TRBV23-1 belongs to the ORF category, with a function that is uncertain. The CDR3 totals 15 residues. J gave up 3 bases and V 3 bases, and 6 bases lay outside the gene matches. The CDR3 DNA reads as TGCGCCAGCAGTCAGACAGGGGTGGGTTACTATGGCTACACCTTC. Its protein product is CASSQTGVGYYGYTF.

The CDR3 DNA sequence: TGTGCCAGCAGTTTCCAACAGGGGGCGACCCGGGTAGCTTTCTTT. Residues: CASSFQQGATRVAFF. The chain carries TRBV6-6 and TRBJ1-1; TRBD1 aligns across 9 bases. Looked up from germline, CDR1 is MNHNY and CDR2 is SVGAGI (reference sequence). The length of the CDR3 is 15 residues. The V gene end was trimmed by 4 bases and the J gene end by 10 bases; junction bases not matched to a gene: 13.

The sample holds a few counts of this clone. The chain couples TRBV29-1 to TRBJ1-4; D gene ambiguous. The CDR3 length is 13 residues. Germline loops: CDR1 SQVTM, CDR2 ANQGSEA. The V end lost 2 bases, the J end lost 5 bases, and 9 bases lay between the germline ends. Here the CDR3 DNA reads TGCAGCGTTGAAATTCAGAGGAATGAAAAACTGTTTTTT. Encoded protein: CSVEIQRNEKLFF.

Here the CDR3 reads CASSLVLAGSEQYF. As DNA, the CDR3 is TGCGCCAGCAGCTTGGTCCTAGCGGGAAGCGAGCAGTACTTC. The chain combines TRBV5-1 with TRBJ2-7, with 9 bases aligning to TRBD2. This CDR3 is 14 amino acids long. CDR1 SGHRS and CDR2 YFSETQ come from the germline V gene. The trim removed 0 bases at V and 6 bases at J, leaving 4 bases unmatched.